Listed below are T cell receptor beta chains from one sample, sequenced in a study of cytomegalovirus exposure and HLA in healthy donors. Generated by immunoSEQ multiplex PCR, the TCRdb table keeps only in-frame clones and is missing some. The sample includes 40,000 or so clones, 60% to 75% of them seen just once. The sample taken for sequencing was PBMCs. The source of these receptors is a middle-aged man in good health and CMV-seronegative. CDR3s include the opening cysteine and the closing phenylalanine or tryptophan. Fields, in order: J gene, clone size, D gene, V gene, CDR3 protein, CDR3 DNA. A D gene is named only where the DNA matches it firmly. Expanded clones are given a class, and other clones once, few, many or no size at all.

>TRBJ2-5|-|-|TRBV29-1
CSVVYWQGGRETQYF
TGCAGCGTTGTTTATTGGCAGGGCGGCCGAGAGACCCAGTACTTC
>TRBJ2-7|-|-|TRBV7-9
CASSPTGEGAYEQYF
TGTGCCAGCAGCCCGACAGGGGAGGGAGCCTACGAGCAGTACTTC
>TRBJ2-7|-|-|TRBV7-9
CASSLEPYEQYF
TGTGCCAGCAGCTTAGAGCCCTACGAGCAGTACTTC
>TRBJ2-7|few|-|TRBV7-2
CASSLDRQTYEQYF
TGTGCCAGCAGCTTAGATCGCCAGACCTACGAGCAGTACTTC
>TRBJ2-7|-|TRBD1|TRBV30
CAWSALQGVSEQYF
TGTGCCTGGAGTGCTCTACAGGGGGTTAGCGAGCAGTACTTC
>TRBJ1-1|few|-|TRBV5-6
CASSLFGQPNTEAFF
TGTGCCAGCAGCTTGTTCGGACAACCGAACACTGAAGCTTTCTTT
>TRBJ2-5|-|TRBD1|TRBV2
CASTRTGTGGGETQYF
TGTGCCAGCACCAGGACCGGGACAGGGGGCGGGGAGACCCAGTACTTC
>TRBJ1-2|-|-|TRBV5-1
CASSPALEGYGYTF
TGCGCCAGCAGCCCCGCCCTGGAGGGCTATGGCTACACCTTC
>TRBJ2-7|-|-|TRBV7-2
CASSFNIGGYEQYF
TGTGCCAGCAGCTTTAACATCGGAGGTTACGAGCAGTACTTC
>TRBJ2-1|-|-|TRBV15
CATSSRVGTGSLWFF
-
>TRBJ1-3|once|-|TRBV6-5
CASRYGQSGNTIYF
TGTGCCAGTAGATACGGACAGTCCGGAAACACCATATATTTT
>TRBJ2-5|-|TRBD2|TRBV10-3
CAISESGLAEETQYF
TGTGCCATCAGTGAGTCGGGACTAGCGGAAGAGACCCAGTACTTC
>TRBJ1-1|-|-|TRBV4-1
CASSLGGGEAFF
TGCGCCAGCAGCCTGGGGGGAGGCGAAGCTTTCTTT
>TRBJ1-2|-|-|TRBV7-8
CASSLAWEGRNYGYTF
TGTGCCAGCAGCCTCGCCTGGGAGGGGCGAAACTATGGCTACACCTTC
>TRBJ2-1|-|TRBD1|TRBV6-1
CASREALSQGAGEQFF
TGTGCCAGCAGGGAAGCCTTAAGTCAGGGGGCGGGTGAGCAGTTCTTC
>TRBJ1-6|-|-|TRBV5-4
CASSLDGFGSPLHF
TGTGCCAGCAGCTTGGATGGCTTTGGCTCACCCCTCCACTTT
>TRBJ1-6|-|TRBD1|TRBV4-2
CASSQEQGNNSPLHF
TGTGCCAGCAGCCAAGAACAGGGGAATAATTCACCCCTCCACTTT
>TRBJ2-2|-|-|TRBV7-8
CASSSSQNLRGANTGELFF
TGTGCCAGCAGCTCATCCCAGAACCTGAGAGGTGCAAACACCGGGGAGCTGTTTTTT
>TRBJ2-1|-|TRBD2|TRBV2
CASSEAGTSGGAMGEQFF
TGTGCCAGCAGTGAAGCGGGGACTAGCGGGGGGGCCATGGGTGAGCAGTTCTTC
>TRBJ2-5|-|-|TRBV28
CASGGETQYF
TGTGCCAGCGGGGGGGAGACCCAGTACTTC
>TRBJ2-3|few|TRBD2|TRBV11-1
CASSPGLAGADTQYF
TGTGCCAGCAGCCCGGGACTAGCGGGGGCCGATACGCAGTATTTT
>TRBJ2-2|-|-|TRBV4-1
CASSQGSWATGELFF
TGCGCCAGCAGCCAAGGTTCATGGGCTACCGGGGAGCTGTTTTTT
>TRBJ1-5|-|TRBD1|TRBV28
CASRYSVGGRTNQPQHF
TGTGCCAGCAGGTATTCTGTAGGGGGCCGAACTAATCAGCCCCAGCATTTT
>TRBJ1-2|-|-|TRBV19
CASSIVEESGYTF
TGTGCCAGTAGTATAGTAGAGGAATCTGGCTACACCTTC
>TRBJ1-4|-|-|TRBV27
CASSSTTNEKLFF
TGTGCCAGCAGTTCAACAACTAATGAAAAACTGTTTTTT
>TRBJ1-1|-|TRBD1|TRBV7-2
CASSFATGTTEAFF
TGTGCCAGCAGCTTCGCGACAGGGACCACTGAAGCTTTCTTT
>TRBJ1-2|-|TRBD1|TRBV6-1
CASSEGQGLHGYTF
TGTGCCAGCAGCGAGGGACAGGGATTGCATGGCTACACCTTC
>TRBJ1-1|-|-|TRBV9
CASSVQGMDTEAFF
TGTGCCAGCAGCGTACAGGGGATGGACACTGAAGCTTTCTTT
>TRBJ2-7|-|-|TRBV11-2
CASSLGTLGGYEQYF
TGTGCCAGCAGCTTAGGGACTCTGGGAGGCTACGAGCAGTACTTC
>TRBJ1-6|-|TRBD1|TRBV7-9
CASESRRGQGNSPLHF
TGTGCCAGCGAATCCCGGCGGGGACAGGGTAATTCACCCCTCCACTTT
>TRBJ2-1|-|-|TRBV21-1
CASRKGRTGPFF
TGTGCCAGCAGGAAGGGGAGGACAGGGCCGTTCTTC
>TRBJ1-6|-|-|TRBV30
CAWSASGRGSPLHF
TGTGCCTGGAGTGCTTCGGGTAGGGGGTCACCCCTCCACTTT
>TRBJ2-7|-|-|TRBV7-2
CASSLVASYEQYF
TGTGCCAGCAGCTTAGTGGCCTCCTACGAGCAGTACTTC
>TRBJ1-5|-|-|TRBV28
CASSLAGSAQPQHF
TGTGCCAGCAGTCTCGCGGGATCCGCTCAGCCCCAGCATTTT
>TRBJ2-3|-|-|TRBV7-2
CASSARLSTDTQYF
TGTGCCAGCAGCGCACGGTTGAGCACAGATACGCAGTATTTT
>TRBJ2-5|few|TRBD2|TRBV4-1
CASSQEISGAETQYF
TGCGCCAGCAGCCAAGAGATTAGCGGGGCGGAGACCCAGTACTTC
>TRBJ1-2|-|TRBD1|TRBV7-9
CASSLYTGGHGYTF
TGTGCCAGCAGCTTATATACAGGGGGCCATGGCTACACCTTC